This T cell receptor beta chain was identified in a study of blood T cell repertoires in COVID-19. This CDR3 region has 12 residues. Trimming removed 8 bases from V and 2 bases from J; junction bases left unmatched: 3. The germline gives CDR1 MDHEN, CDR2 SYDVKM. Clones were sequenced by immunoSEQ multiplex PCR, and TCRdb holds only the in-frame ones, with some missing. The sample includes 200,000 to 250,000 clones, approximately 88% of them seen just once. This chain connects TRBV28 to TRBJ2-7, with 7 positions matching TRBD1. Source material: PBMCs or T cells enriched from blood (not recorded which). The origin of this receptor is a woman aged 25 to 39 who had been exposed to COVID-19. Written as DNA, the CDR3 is TGTGCCAGCGGGGACAGAGCCTACGAGCAGTACTTC. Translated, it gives CASGDRAYEQYF.